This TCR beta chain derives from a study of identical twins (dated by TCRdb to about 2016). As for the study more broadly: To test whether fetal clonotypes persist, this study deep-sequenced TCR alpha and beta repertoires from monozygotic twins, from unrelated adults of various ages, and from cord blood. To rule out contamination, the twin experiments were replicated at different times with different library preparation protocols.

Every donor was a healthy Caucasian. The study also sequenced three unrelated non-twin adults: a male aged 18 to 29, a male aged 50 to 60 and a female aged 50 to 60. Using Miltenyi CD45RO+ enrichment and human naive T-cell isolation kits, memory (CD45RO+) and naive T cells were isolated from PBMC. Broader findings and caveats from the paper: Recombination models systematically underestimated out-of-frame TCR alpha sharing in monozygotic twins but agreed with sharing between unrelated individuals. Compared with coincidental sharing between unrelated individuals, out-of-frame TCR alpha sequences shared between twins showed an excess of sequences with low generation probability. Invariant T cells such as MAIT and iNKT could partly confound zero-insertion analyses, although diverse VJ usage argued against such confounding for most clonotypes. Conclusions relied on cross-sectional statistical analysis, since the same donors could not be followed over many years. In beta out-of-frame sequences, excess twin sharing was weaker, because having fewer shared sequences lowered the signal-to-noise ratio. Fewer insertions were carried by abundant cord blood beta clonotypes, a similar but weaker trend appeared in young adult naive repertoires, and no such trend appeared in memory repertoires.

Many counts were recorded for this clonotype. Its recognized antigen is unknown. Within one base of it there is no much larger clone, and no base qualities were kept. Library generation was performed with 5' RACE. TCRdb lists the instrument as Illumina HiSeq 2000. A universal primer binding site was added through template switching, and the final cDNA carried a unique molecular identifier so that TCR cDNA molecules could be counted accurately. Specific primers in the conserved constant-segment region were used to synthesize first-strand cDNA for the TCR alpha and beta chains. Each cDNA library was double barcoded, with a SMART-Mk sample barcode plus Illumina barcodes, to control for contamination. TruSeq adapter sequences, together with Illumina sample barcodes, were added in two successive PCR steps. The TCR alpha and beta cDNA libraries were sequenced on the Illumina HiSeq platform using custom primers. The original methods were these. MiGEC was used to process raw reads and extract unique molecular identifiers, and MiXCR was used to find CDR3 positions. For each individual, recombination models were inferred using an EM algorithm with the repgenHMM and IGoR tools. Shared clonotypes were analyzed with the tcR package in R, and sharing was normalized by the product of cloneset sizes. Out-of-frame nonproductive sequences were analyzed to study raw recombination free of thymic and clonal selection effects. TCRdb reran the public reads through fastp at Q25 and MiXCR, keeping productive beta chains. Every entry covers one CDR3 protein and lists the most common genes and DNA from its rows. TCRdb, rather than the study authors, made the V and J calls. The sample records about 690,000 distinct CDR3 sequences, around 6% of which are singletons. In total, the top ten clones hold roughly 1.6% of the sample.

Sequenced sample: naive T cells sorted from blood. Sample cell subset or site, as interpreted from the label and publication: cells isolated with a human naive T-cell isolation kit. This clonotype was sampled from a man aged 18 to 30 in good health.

The CDR3 protein is CASSWGLAGRPYEQYF. The nucleotide sequence is TGTGCCAGCAGTTGGGGACTAGCGGGACGTCCCTACGAGCAGTACTTC. This chain joins TRBV6-5 to TRBJ2-7; TRBD2 aligns with 13 central bases. From the cysteine up to the phenylalanine, the CDR3 has a length of 16 residues. Only CDR3 DNA remains: 48 bases, in frame from the first base. As encoded in the germline V gene, CDR1 is MNHEY while CDR2 is SVGAGI. Unmatched junction bases come to 5, with V trimmed by 4 bases and J by 2 bases.